One and the same sample provided the 21 T cell receptor beta chains below, sequenced in a study of blood T cell repertoires in COVID-19. The method was immunoSEQ multiplex PCR; TCRdb's version includes in-frame clones alone and lacks a portion of them. The repertoire holds some 100,000 clones, with about 86% as singletons. Sequences were obtained from peripheral blood. Receptors originate from a woman between 65 and 79 years old with acute or convalescent COVID-19.

This clone was found once. The chain has TRBV2 and TRBJ1-5; 9 nucleotides agree with TRBD1. Per the germline V gene, CDR1 is SNHLY and CDR2 is FYNNEI. There are 13 residues in the CDR3. Trimming took 9 bases from V and 2 from J; bases not matched to a gene: 2. The CDR3 DNA is TGTGCCAGTCGGACAGGGGGCAATCAGCCCCAGCATTTT. This gives the protein CASRTGGNQPQHF.

This clone was seen a handful of times. The chain recombines TRBV11-2 with TRBJ2-7, with TRBD1 matching 8 bases. Germline V gene lookup returns CDR1 SGHAT and CDR2 FQNNGV. Trimming at V came to 4 bases and at J to 0 bases, leaving 5 bases not matched to a gene. The CDR3 length is 15 residues. The CDR3: CASSSRTGTSYEQYF. CDR3 coding DNA: TGTGCCAGCAGCTCCCGGACAGGGACCTCCTACGAGCAGTACTTC.

The gene calls are TRBV5-1 and TRBJ2-7; D gene ambiguous. The ends were cut back, 0 bases at V and 4 bases at J, with 11 bases in the middle. The CDR3 runs 14 residues. Germline V lookup: CDR1 SGHRS, CDR2 YFSETQ. In nucleotides, the CDR3 is TGCGCCAGCAGCTTGGCTCTAGGTTATTACGAGCAGTACTTC. Translated, it gives CASSLALGYYEQYF.

The DNA of the CDR3 is TGTGCCACGGTCCGGGACAGGGATTCCTACGAGCAGTACTTC. It translates to CATVRDRDSYEQYF. The V call is TRBV15, the J call TRBJ2-7; TRBD1 agrees at 9 bases. The germline gives CDR1 LNHNV, CDR2 YYDKDF (reference sequence). Unmatched junction bases numbered 7, after V lost 9 bases and J lost 1 base. The CDR3 contains 14 residues.

CDR3 sequence (DNA): TGTGCCAGCAGTTTTCGGTCAGGGGGCTCCTACAATGAGCAGTTCTTC. Encoded protein: CASSFRSGGSYNEQFF. V gene TRBV27 combines with J gene TRBJ2-1; 7 nucleotides match TRBD1. J lost 0 bases, V lost 3 bases, and 5 bases had no gene match. CDR1 and CDR2 (germline): MNHEY, SMNVEV (reference sequence). This CDR3 comprises 16 residues.

The chain joins TRBV10-1 to TRBJ1-1, with D uncertain. V shed 8 bases and J shed 0 bases, with 13 bases lying between them. The length of the CDR3 is 14 residues. Germline V gene data show CDR1 as WNHNN and CDR2 as SYGVQD (reference sequence). CDR3 residues: CASSATAMNTEAFF. The DNA for the CDR3 is TGCGCCAGCTCCGCAACAGCCATGAACACTGAAGCTTTCTTT.

This clone turned up a few times. Within the sample, other DNA sequences also encode this same CDR3. V and J are TRBV6-5 and TRBJ1-5; weak D call: TRBD1 (5 bases). V lost 0 bases to trimming and J lost 6 bases, with 9 bases between them. The V gene's germline CDR1 is MNHEY and CDR2 SVGAGI. This CDR3 is 14 amino acids long. The CDR3 here is CASSYSGGSQPQHF. The CDR3 DNA follows: TGTGCCAGCAGTTACTCGGGGGGGAGTCAGCCCCAGCATTTT.

This clone has only a few counts. V and J are TRBV19 and TRBJ2-2; D call uncertain. The CDR3 is made up of 16 amino acids. V was trimmed by 1 base and J by 2 bases, leaving 11 bases between them. CDR1 and CDR2 (germline): LNHDA, SQIVND (reference sequence). CDR3 nucleotides: TGTGCCAGTAGTATAGTACACCGTACAAACACCGGGGAGCTGTTTTTT. Translating it yields CASSIVHRTNTGELFF.

The chain couples TRBV6-5 to TRBJ2-6; D call uncertain. CDR1 and CDR2 from the germline V gene are MNHEY and SVGAGI. The CDR3 has 15 residues. V was pared by 3 bases and J by 0 bases, with 6 bases between. For the CDR3, the DNA is TGTGCCAGCAGTTATTCGTCCTCTGGGGCCAACGTCCTGACTTTC. Its translation is CASSYSSSGANVLTF.

The chain couples TRBV6-6 to TRBJ1-4, with D unresolved. Germline values: CDR1 MNHNY, CDR2 SVGAGI (reference sequence). The germline V and J ends were trimmed by 0 bases and 2 bases, with 4 bases remaining between them. The CDR3 is 14 residues long. The CDR3 loop is CASSYSSTNEKLFF. CDR3 in DNA: TGTGCCAGCAGTTACTCCTCGACTAATGAAAAACTGTTTTTT.

This chain uses TRBV6-5 with TRBJ2-7; 9 nucleotides align to TRBD1. The CDR3 loop spans 15 amino acids. In germline, CDR1 is MNHEY, CDR2 SVGAGI. V lost 6 bases to trimming and J lost 4 bases; unmatched junction nucleotides: 10. The CDR3: CASSRNRGREYEQYF. CDR3 nucleotide sequence: TGTGCCAGCAGCCGAAACAGGGGGCGAGAGTACGAGCAGTACTTC.

The J gene is TRBJ2-7, the V gene TRBV4-2; 7 nucleotides agree with TRBD1. Germline lookup yields CDR1 LGHNA and CDR2 YNFKEQ. The CDR3 runs 15 residues. The V and J ends lost 2 bases and 2 bases, in that order; junction bases with no gene match: 6. CDR3 in DNA: TGTGCCAGCAGCCAATACCGAGGGACAGCCTACGAGCAGTACTTC. Protein product: CASSQYRGTAYEQYF.

V usage is TRBV18 and J usage is TRBJ2-7; possible D gene TRBD2, 5 bases. The CDR3 sequence is 15 residues long. With 0 bases removed from V and 3 bases from J, the gap between germline ends came to 12 bases. Germline CDR1 reads KGHSH; CDR2 reads LQKENI. The CDR3 protein is CASSPPPGLYYEQYF. The CDR3 nucleotides read TGTGCCAGCTCACCACCGCCAGGACTTTACTACGAGCAGTACTTC.

This chain uses TRBV29-1 with TRBJ1-2; unclear D gene. Per the germline V gene, CDR1 is SQVTM and CDR2 is ANQGSEA. This CDR3 comprises 12 residues. V was cut by 4 bases and J by 2 bases, with 8 bases left in between. Here the CDR3 reads CSVGAGNYGYTF. In DNA, the CDR3 is TGCAGCGTTGGGGCGGGGAACTATGGCTACACCTTC.

This chain joins TRBV7-2 and TRBJ2-3; D might be TRBD2 (6 bases). Germline CDR1 SGHTA, CDR2 FQGNSA. The CDR3 loop spans 16 amino acids. The germline V and J ends were trimmed by 10 bases and 2 bases, with 22 bases remaining between them. The CDR3 spells CATTLGASVLTDTQYF. Here the CDR3 DNA reads TGTGCCACCACCCTAGGGGCTAGCGTTCTCACAGATACGCAGTATTTT.

The J gene is TRBJ2-7, the V gene TRBV28, with TRBD2 as a possible D gene (6 bases). Deletions cut 8 bases from V and 6 bases from J, with 26 bases between. CDR3 length: 16 residues. CDR1 is MDHEN and CDR2 is SYDVKM in the germline V gene. This CDR3 is CASYRRRGVTSSEQYF. The CDR3 DNA follows: TGTGCCAGCTACCGAAGGCGCGGGGTGACCTCGTCCGAGCAGTACTTC.

The rearrangement joins TRBV6-1 to TRBJ2-1; 13 nucleotides match TRBD2. CDR1 and CDR2 from the germline V gene are MNHNS and SASEGT. Trimming took 3 bases from V and 4 from J; bases not matched to a gene: 3. The CDR3 length is 16 residues. CDR3 region: CASSDQGLAGYNEQFF. The DNA for the CDR3 is TGTGCCAGCAGTGATCAGGGACTAGCGGGGTACAATGAGCAGTTCTTC.

V usage is TRBV7-9 and J usage is TRBJ2-7; the match to TRBD1 covers 8 bases. From germline, CDR1 is SEHNR and CDR2 FQNEAQ (reference sequence). V shed 7 bases and J 1 base; nucleotides not matched to a gene: 6. The CDR3 totals 14 residues. In DNA, the CDR3 is TGTGCCAGCAACCCAGGGGGCGCTTCCTACGAGCAGTACTTC. Protein sequence: CASNPGGASYEQYF.

The chain employs TRBV28 and TRBJ2-2, with D possibly being TRBD2 (6 bases). V lost 8 bases, J lost 2 bases, and 12 bases lay in between. The germline V gene encodes CDR1 MDHEN and CDR2 SYDVKM. This CDR3 comprises 14 residues. The CDR3 DNA follows: TGTGCCAGCCTGGGACTTTACAACACCGGGGAGCTGTTTTTT. Translated, it gives CASLGLYNTGELFF. Combining the CDR3 with reference TRBV28 and TRBJ2-2 gives the whole variable domain DVKVTQSSRYLVKRTGEKVFLECVQDMDHENMFWYRQDPGLGLRLIYFSYDVKMKEKGDIPEGYSVSREKKERFSLILESASTNQTSMYLCASLGLYNTGELFFGEGSRLTVL.

This rearrangement joins TRBV7-2 to TRBJ2-1; 8 bases align to TRBD2. With V trimmed by 5 bases and J by 5 bases, 8 bases remained unmatched. Per the germline V gene, CDR1 is SGHTA and CDR2 is FQGNSA. The CDR3 consists of 15 residues. CDR3 sequence: CASSPQRESHNEQFF. Here the CDR3 DNA reads TGTGCCAGCAGCCCACAGCGGGAGAGCCACAATGAGCAGTTCTTC.

The rearrangement joins TRBV24-1 to TRBJ1-2, with 10 bases that match TRBD1. Germline V CDR1 and CDR2: KGHDR, SFDVKD. The CDR3 is 16 residues long. V lost 5 bases and J lost 3; bases outside the gene matches: 8. For the CDR3, the DNA is TGTGCCACCAGTGGGGGGGACAGGGGTGTGGACTATGGCTACACCTTC. Translating it yields CATSGGDRGVDYGYTF.